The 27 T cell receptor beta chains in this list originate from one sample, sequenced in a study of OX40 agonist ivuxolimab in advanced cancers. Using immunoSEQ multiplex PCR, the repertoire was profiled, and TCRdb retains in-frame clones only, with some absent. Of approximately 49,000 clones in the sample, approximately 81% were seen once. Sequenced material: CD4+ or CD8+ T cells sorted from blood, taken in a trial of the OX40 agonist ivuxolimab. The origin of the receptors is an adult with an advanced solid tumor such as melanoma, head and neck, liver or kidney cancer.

The chain's CDR3 is CASSFVVLGTDTQYF. The CDR3 nucleotides read TGTGCCAGCAGCTTCGTAGTCCTAGGGACAGATACGCAGTATTTT. This rearrangement joins TRBV11-2 to TRBJ2-3; D is undetermined. Trimming stripped 3 bases from V and 3 bases from J, with 13 bases between. Per germline, CDR1 SGHAT and CDR2 FQNNGV. The CDR3 has 15 amino acids.

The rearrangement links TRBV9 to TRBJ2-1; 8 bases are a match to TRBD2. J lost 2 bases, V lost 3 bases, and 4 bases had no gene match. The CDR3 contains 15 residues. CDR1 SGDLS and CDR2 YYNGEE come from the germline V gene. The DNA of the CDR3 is TGTGCCAGCAGCGATAGCGGGGTAACCTACAATGAGCAGTTCTTC. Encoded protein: CASSDSGVTYNEQFF.

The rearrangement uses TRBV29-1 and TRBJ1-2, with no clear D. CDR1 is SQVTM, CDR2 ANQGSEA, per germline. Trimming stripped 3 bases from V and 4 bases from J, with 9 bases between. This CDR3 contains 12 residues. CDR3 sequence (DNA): TGCAGCGTTGAGACCAATGGCTATGGCTACACCTTC. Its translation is CSVETNGYGYTF.

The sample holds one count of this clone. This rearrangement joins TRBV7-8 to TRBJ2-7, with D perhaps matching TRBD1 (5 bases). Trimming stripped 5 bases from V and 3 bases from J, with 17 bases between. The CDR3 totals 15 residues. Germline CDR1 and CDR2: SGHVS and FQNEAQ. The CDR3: CASSPLSRVDYEQYF. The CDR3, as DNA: TGTGCCAGCAGCCCACTATCCAGGGTTGACTACGAGCAGTACTTC.

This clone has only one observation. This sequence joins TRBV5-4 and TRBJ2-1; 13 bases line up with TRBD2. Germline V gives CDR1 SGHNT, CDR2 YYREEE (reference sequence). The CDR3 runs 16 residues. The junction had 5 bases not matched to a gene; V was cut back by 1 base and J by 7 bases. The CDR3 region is CASSLTSGGARNEQFF. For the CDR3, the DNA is TGTGCCAGCAGCTTGACTAGCGGGGGGGCTAGGAATGAGCAGTTCTTC.

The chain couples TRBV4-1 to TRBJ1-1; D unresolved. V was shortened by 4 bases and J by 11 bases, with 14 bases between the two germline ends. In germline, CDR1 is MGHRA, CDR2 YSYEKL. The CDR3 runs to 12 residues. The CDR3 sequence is CASSPSSRAAFF. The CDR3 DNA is TGCGCCAGCAGCCCCTCGTCCCGGGCGGCTTTCTTT.

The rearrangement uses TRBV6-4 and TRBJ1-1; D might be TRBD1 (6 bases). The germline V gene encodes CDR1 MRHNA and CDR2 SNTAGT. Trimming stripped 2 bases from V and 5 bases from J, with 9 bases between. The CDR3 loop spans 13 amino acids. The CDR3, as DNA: TGTGCCAGCAGTGACGAACAGGGAACTGAAGCTTTCTTT. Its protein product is CASSDEQGTEAFF.

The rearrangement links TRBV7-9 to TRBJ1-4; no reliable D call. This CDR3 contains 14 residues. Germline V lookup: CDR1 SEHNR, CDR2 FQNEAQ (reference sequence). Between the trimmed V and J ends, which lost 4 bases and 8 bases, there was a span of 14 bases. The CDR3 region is CASSSSSGEEKLFF. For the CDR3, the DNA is TGTGCCAGCAGCTCGAGCTCCGGGGAAGAAAAACTGTTTTTT.

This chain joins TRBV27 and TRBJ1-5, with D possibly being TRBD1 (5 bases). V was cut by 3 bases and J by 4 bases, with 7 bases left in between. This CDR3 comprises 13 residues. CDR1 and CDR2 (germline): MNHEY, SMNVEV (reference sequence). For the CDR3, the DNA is TGTGCCAGCAGTTTGCGGGGGAATCAGCCCCAGCATTTT. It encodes CASSLRGNQPQHF.

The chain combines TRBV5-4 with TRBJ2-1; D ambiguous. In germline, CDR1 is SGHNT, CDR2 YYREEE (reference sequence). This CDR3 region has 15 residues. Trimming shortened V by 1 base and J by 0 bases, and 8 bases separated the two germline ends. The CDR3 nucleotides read TGTGCCAGCAGCTTGCTCACGAGCTCCTACAATGAGCAGTTCTTC. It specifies CASSLLTSSYNEQFF.

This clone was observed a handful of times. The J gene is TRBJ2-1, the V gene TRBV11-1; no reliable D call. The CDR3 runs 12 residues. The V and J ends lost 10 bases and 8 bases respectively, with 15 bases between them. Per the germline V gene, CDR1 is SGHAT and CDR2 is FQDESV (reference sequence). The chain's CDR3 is CATSLGIDEQFF. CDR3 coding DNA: TGTGCCACCTCTTTGGGGATAGATGAGCAGTTCTTC.

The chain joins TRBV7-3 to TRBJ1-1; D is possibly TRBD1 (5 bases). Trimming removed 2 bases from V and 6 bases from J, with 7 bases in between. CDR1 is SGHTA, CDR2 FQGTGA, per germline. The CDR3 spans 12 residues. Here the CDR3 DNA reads TGTGCCAGCAGCTTAGGGGGTCCTGAAGCTTTCTTT. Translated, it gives CASSLGGPEAFF.

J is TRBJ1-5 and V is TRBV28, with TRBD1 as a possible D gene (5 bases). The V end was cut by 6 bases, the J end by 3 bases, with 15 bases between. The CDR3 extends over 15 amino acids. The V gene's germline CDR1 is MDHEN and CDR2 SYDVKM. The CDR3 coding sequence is TGTGCCAGCAGCCCGACAGAGTATTTCAATCAGCCCCAGCATTTT. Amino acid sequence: CASSPTEYFNQPQHF.

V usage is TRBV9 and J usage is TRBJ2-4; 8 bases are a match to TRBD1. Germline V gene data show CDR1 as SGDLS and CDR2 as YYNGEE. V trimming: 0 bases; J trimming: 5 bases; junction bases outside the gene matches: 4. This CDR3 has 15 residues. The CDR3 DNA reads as TGTGCCAGCAGCGTAGAACAGGGGGAAGAAAACATTCAGTACTTC. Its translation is CASSVEQGEENIQYF.

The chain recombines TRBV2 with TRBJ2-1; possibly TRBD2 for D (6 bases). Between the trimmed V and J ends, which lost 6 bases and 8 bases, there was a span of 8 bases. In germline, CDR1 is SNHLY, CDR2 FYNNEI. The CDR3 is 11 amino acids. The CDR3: CASREGHEQFF. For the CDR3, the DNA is TGTGCCAGCAGGGAGGGTCATGAGCAGTTCTTC. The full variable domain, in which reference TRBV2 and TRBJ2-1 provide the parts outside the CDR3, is EPEVTQTPSHQVTQMGQEVILRCVPISNHLYFYWYRQILGQKVEFLVSFYNNEISEKSEIFDDQFSVERPDGSNFTLKIRSTKLEDSAMYFCASREGHEQFFGPGTRLTVL.

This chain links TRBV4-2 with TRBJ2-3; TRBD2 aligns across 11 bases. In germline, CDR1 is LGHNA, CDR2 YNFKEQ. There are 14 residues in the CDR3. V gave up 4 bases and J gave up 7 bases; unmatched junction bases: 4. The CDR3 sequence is CASSLSGGANTQYF. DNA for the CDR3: TGTGCCAGCAGCCTTAGCGGGGGGGCGAATACGCAGTATTTT.

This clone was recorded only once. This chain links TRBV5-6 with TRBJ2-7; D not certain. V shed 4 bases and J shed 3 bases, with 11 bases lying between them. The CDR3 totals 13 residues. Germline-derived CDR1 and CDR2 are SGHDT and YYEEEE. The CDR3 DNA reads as TGTGCCAGCAGCCGGCGGTGGGACTACGAGCAGTACTTC. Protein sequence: CASSRRWDYEQYF.

CDR3: CASSFLAGGDNEQFF. CDR3 nucleotide sequence: TGTGCCAGCAGCTTTCTAGCGGGGGGGGACAATGAGCAGTTCTTC. The chain couples TRBV13 to TRBJ2-1; TRBD2 matches at 12 bases. CDR1 and CDR2 (germline): PRHDT, FYEKMQ (reference sequence). Germline trimming cut 3 bases from V and 5 bases from J; bases unmatched to any gene: 2. The CDR3 sequence is 15 residues long.

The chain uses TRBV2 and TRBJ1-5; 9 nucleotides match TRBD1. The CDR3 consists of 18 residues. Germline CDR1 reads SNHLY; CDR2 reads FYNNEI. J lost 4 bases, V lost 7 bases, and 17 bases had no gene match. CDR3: CASTGPLTGTGRNQPQHF. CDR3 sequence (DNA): TGTGCCAGCACTGGCCCTTTAACTGGGACAGGGAGGAATCAGCCCCAGCATTTT.

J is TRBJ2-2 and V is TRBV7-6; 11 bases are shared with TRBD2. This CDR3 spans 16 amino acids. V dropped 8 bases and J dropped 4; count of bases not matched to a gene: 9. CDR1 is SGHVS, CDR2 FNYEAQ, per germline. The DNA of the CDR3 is TGTGCCAGCCAGTTTTTAGCGGGGGGGCCCACCGGGGAGCTGTTTTTT. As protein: CASQFLAGGPTGELFF.

The CDR3 protein is CASSEDREIDTQYF. CDR3 nucleotide sequence: TGTGCCAGCTCCGAGGACAGGGAAATAGATACGCAGTATTTT. J is TRBJ2-3 and V is TRBV28; 8 bases map to TRBD1. Germline assignment: CDR1 MDHEN and CDR2 SYDVKM. J was trimmed by 5 bases and V by 8 bases; bases with no gene match: 9. CDR3 length: 14 residues.

CDR3 loop: CASSFDRGGNQPQHF. CDR3 bases: TGTGCCAGCAGTTTCGACAGGGGGGGCAATCAGCCCCAGCATTTT. The chain uses TRBV28 and TRBJ1-5; TRBD1 aligns across 9 bases. Germline values: CDR1 MDHEN, CDR2 SYDVKM. J gave up 2 bases and V 3 bases, and 2 bases lay outside the gene matches. There are 15 residues in the CDR3.

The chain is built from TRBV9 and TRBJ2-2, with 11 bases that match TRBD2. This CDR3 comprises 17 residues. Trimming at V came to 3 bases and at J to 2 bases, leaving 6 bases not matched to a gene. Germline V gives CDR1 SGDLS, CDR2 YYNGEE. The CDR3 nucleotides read TGTGCCAGCAGCGAGGGACTAGCGGTACCTAACACCGGGGAGCTGTTTTTT. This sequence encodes CASSEGLAVPNTGELFF.

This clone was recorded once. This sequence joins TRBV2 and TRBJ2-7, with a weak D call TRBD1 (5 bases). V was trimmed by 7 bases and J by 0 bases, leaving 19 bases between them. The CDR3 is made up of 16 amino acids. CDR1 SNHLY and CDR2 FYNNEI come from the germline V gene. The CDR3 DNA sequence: TGTGCCAGCATGTCATCCGACCAGGGAAACTCCTACGAGCAGTACGTC. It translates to CASMSSDQGNSYEQYV.

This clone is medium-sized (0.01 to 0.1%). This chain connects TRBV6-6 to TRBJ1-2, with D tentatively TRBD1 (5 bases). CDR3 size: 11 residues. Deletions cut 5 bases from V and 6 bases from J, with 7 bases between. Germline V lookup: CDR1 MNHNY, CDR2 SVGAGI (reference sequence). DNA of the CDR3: TGTGCCAGCAGTCAGGGAGATGGCTACACCTTC. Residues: CASSQGDGYTF.

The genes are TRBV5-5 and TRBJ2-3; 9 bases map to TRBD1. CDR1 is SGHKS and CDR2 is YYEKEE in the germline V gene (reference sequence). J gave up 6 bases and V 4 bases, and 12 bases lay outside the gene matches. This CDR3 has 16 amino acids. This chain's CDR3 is CASSPRQQGARDTQYF. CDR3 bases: TGTGCCAGCAGCCCCCGTCAACAGGGGGCGCGGGATACGCAGTATTTT.

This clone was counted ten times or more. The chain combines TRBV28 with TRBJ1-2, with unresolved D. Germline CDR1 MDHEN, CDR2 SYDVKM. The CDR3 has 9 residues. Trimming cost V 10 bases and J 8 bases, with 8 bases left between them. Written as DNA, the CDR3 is TGTGCCACCGGCGAGGGCTACACCTTC. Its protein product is CATGEGYTF.